These 3 T cell receptor beta chains came from one sample sequenced in a study of blood T cell repertoires in COVID-19. The repertoire was sequenced with immunoSEQ multiplex PCR; TCRdb's copy has only in-frame clones and lacks some. Among roughly 250,000 clones listed, 88% were seen once. Sequencing was performed on PBMCs or T cells enriched from blood (not recorded which). Every receptor here comes from a woman in her 50s who had recovered from COVID-19.

V is TRBV11-3 and J is TRBJ1-1; a weak D match, TRBD1 (5 bases). Germline V gene data show CDR1 as SGHNT and CDR2 as YENEEA. The CDR3 has 13 residues. Trimming pared 3 bases from V and 6 bases from J, leaving 11 bases between. The CDR3 here is CASSFGGGAEAFF. CDR3 sequence (DNA): TGTGCCAGCAGCTTCGGGGGGGGAGCTGAAGCTTTCTTT. Combining the CDR3 with reference TRBV11-3 and TRBJ1-1 gives the whole variable domain EAGVVQSPRYKIIEKKQPVAFWCNPISGHNTLYWYLQNLGQGPELLIRYENEEAVDDSQLPKDRFSAERLKGVDSTLKIQPAELGDSAVYLCASSFGGGAEAFFGQGTRLTVV.

V and J are TRBV5-6 and TRBJ2-2, with TRBD1 identical over 9 bases. Germline values: CDR1 SGHDT, CDR2 YYEEEE. With 4 bases clipped from V and 1 base from J, the junction kept 5 bases outside the gene matches. CDR3 length: 16 residues. In nucleotides, the CDR3 is TGTGCCAGCAGCAAAGGGACAGGGTTGAACACCGGGGAGCTGTTTTTT. It encodes CASSKGTGLNTGELFF.

The CDR3 bases are TGTGCCAGTAGTACCCCGGACAGTGTGAACACTGAAGCTTTCTTT. It specifies CASSTPDSVNTEAFF. The chain carries TRBV19 and TRBJ1-1, with D perhaps matching TRBD1 (6 bases). The CDR3 extends over 15 amino acids. Germline values: CDR1 LNHDA, CDR2 SQIVND (reference sequence). The germline V and J ends were trimmed by 4 bases and 0 bases, with 12 bases remaining between them.